This T cell receptor (beta chain) was identified during a study of T cells in Graves' hyperthyroidism and ophthalmopathy. Study information: Blood from the periphery was taken at initial diagnosis, before any treatment. Study-level points and caveats: Expanded thyroid clonotypes (above 0.001) were mostly also found in blood.

At least ten counts were recorded for this clonotype. Antigen unknown. The investigators amplified TCR beta CDR3 regions from RNA transcripts. TCR CDR3 regions were first amplified by RT-PCR with HTBI primers. One entry per CDR3 protein, called by TCRdb with MiXCR from the multiplex PCR reads. The sample lists about 400,000 distinct CDR3 sequences; about 15% were seen once. The germline V gene encodes CDR1 MDHEN and CDR2 SYDVKM. V trimming: 5 bases; J trimming: 4 bases; junction bases outside the gene matches: 11. This CDR3 spans 16 amino acids. This sequence originates from a woman aged 25 to 45 with Graves' hyperthyroidism. Sequencing was performed on blood. The rearrangement uses TRBV28 and TRBJ1-1; TRBD1 matches 9 bases. The CDR3 sequence: CASSTFGQGSGTEAFF. CDR3 in DNA: TGTGCCAGCAGTACATTTGGACAGGGGAGTGGCACTGAAGCTTTCTTT. The full variable domain, with the rest looked up from reference TRBV28 and TRBJ1-1, is DVKVTQSSRYLVKRTGEKVFLECVQDMDHENMFWYRQDPGLGLRLIYFSYDVKMKEKGDIPEGYSVSREKKERFSLILESASTNQTSMYLCASSTFGQGSGTEAFFGQGTRLTVV.